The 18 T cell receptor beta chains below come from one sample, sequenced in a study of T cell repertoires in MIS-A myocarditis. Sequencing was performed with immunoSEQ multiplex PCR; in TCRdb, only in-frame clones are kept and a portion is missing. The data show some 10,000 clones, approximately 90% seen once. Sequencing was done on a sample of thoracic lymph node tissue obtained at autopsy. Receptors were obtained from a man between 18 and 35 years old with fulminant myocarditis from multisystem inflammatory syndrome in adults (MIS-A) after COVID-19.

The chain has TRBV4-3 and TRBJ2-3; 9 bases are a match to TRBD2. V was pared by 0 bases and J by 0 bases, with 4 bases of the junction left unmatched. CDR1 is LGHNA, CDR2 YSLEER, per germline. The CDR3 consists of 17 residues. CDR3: CASSQDIAGASTDTQYF. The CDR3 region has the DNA TGCGCCAGCAGCCAAGATATAGCGGGGGCGAGCACAGATACGCAGTATTTT.

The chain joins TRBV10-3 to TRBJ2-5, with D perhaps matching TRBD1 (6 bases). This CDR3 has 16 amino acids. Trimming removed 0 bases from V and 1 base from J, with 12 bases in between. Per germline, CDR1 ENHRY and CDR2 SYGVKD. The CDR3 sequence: CAISESAPDSQETQYF. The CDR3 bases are TGTGCCATCAGTGAGTCTGCCCCGGACAGCCAAGAGACCCAGTACTTC.

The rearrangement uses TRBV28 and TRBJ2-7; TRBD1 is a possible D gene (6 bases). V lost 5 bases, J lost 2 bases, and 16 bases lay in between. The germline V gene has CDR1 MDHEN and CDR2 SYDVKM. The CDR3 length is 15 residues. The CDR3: CASSQTKTGAYEQYF. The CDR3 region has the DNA TGTGCCAGCAGTCAGACCAAGACAGGCGCCTACGAGCAGTACTTC. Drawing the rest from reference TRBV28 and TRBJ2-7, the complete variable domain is DVKVTQSSRYLVKRTGEKVFLECVQDMDHENMFWYRQDPGLGLRLIYFSYDVKMKEKGDIPEGYSVSREKKERFSLILESASTNQTSMYLCASSQTKTGAYEQYFGPGTRLTVT.

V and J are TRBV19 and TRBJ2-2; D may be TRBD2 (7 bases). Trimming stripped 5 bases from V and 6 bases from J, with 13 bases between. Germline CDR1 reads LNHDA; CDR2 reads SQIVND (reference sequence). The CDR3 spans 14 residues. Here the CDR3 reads CASSPWGGAGELFF. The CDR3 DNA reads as TGTGCCAGTAGTCCCTGGGGGGGCGCCGGGGAGCTGTTTTTT. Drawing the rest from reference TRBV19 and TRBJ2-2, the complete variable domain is DGGITQSPKYLFRKEGQNVTLSCEQNLNHDAMYWYRQDPGQGLRLIYYSQIVNDFQKGDIAEGYSVSREKKESFPLTVTSAQKNPTAFYLCASSPWGGAGELFFGEGSRLTVL.

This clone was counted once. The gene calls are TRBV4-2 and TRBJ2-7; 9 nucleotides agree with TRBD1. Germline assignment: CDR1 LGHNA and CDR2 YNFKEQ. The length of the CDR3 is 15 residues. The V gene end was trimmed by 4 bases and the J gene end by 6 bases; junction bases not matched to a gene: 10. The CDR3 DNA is TGTGCCAGCAGCCTCCGACAGGGGGAATTACTCGAGCAGTACTTC. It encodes CASSLRQGELLEQYF.

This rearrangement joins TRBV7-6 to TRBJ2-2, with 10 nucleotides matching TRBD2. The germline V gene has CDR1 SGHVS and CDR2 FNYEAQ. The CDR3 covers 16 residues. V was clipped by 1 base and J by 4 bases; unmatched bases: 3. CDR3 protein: CASSLVSSGSTGELFF. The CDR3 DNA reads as TGTGCCAGCAGCTTAGTATCTAGCGGGAGCACCGGGGAGCTGTTTTTT.

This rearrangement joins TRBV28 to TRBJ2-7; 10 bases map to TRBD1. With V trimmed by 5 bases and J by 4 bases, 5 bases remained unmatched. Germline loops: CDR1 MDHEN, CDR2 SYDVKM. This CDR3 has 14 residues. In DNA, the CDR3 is TGTGCCAGCAGTGCGGGACAGGGGATTTACGAGCAGTACTTC. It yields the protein CASSAGQGIYEQYF.

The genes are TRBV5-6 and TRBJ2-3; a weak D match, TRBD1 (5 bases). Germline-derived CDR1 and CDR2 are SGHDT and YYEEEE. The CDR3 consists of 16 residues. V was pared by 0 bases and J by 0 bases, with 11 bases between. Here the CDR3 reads CASSLGLPGSTDTQYF. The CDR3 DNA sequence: TGTGCCAGCAGCTTGGGGCTCCCAGGGAGCACAGATACGCAGTATTTT.

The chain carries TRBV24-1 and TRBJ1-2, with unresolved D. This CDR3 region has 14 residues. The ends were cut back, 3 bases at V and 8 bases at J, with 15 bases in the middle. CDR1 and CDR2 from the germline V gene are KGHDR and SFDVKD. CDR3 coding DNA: TGTGCCACCAGTGATGGCAGTGGAGGCCGAGGCTACACCTTC. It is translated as CATSDGSGGRGYTF.

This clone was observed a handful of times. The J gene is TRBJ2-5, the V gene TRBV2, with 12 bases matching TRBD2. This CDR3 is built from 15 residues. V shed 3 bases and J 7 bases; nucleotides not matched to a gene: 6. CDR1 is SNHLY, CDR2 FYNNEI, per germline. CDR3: CASSEALAGGLTQYF. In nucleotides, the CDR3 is TGTGCCAGCAGTGAGGCACTAGCGGGAGGATTGACCCAGTACTTC.

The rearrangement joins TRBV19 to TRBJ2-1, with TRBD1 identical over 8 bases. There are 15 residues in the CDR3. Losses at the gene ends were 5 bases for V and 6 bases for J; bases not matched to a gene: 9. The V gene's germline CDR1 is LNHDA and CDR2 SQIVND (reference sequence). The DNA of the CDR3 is TGTGCCAGTAGTGCTACGGGACAGGCTTTCAATGAGCAGTTCTTC. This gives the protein CASSATGQAFNEQFF.

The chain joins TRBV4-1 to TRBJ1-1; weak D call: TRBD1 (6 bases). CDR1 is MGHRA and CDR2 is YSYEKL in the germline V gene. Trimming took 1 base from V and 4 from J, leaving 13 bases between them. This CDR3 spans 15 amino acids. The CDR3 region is CASSQGHREITEAFF. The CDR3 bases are TGCGCCAGCAGCCAAGGACACAGGGAGATCACTGAAGCTTTCTTT.

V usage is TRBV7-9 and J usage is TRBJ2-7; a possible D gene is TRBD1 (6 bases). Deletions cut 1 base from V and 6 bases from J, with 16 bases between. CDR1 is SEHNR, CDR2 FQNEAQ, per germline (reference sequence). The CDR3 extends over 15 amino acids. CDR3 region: CASSLGAGDLFEQYF. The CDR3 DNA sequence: TGTGCCAGCAGCTTAGGCGCAGGGGATTTGTTCGAGCAGTACTTC. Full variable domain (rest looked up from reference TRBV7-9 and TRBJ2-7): DTGVSQNPRHKITKRGQNVTFRCDPISEHNRLYWYRQTLGQGPEFLTYFQNEAQLEKSRLLSDRFSAERPKGSFSTLEIQRTEQGDSAMYLCASSLGAGDLFEQYFGPGTRLTVT.

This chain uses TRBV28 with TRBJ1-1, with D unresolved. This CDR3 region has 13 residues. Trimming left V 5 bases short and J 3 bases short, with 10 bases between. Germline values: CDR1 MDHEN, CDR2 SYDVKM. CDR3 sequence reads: CASSPYRDTEAFF. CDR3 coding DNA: TGTGCCAGCAGTCCCTATCGGGACACTGAAGCTTTCTTT.

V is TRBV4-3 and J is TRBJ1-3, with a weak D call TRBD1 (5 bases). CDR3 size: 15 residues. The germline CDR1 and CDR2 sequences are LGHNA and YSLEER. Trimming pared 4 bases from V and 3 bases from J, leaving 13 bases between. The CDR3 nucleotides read TGCGCCAGCAGCCCCAGCACAGGTTATGGAAACACCATATATTTT. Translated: CASSPSTGYGNTIYF.

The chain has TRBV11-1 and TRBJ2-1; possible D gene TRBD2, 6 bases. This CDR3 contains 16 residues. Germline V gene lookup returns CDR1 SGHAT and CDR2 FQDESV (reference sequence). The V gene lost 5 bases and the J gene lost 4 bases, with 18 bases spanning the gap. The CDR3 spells CASSPIHKLAYNEQFF. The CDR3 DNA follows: TGTGCCAGCAGCCCCATTCATAAACTAGCTTACAATGAGCAGTTCTTC.

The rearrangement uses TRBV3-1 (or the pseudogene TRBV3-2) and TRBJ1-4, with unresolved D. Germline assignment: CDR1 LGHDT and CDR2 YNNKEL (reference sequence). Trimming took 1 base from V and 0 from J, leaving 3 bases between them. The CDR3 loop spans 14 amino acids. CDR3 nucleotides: TGTGCCAGCAGCCAAGGAGCAACTAATGAAAAACTGTTTTTT. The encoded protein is CASSQGATNEKLFF.

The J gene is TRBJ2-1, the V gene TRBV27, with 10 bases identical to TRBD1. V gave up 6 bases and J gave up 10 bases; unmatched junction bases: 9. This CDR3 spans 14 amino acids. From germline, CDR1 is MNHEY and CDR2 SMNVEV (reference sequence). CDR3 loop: CASSGQGDMEEQFF. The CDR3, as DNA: TGTGCCAGCAGCGGACAGGGGGATATGGAGGAGCAGTTCTTC.